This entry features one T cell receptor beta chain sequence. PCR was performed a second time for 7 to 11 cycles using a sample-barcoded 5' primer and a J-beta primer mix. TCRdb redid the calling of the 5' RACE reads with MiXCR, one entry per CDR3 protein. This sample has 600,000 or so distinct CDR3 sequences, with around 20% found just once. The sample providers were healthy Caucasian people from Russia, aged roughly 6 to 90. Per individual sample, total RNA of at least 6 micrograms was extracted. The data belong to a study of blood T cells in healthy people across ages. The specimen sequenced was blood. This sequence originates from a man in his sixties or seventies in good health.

The CDR3 region has the DNA TGCGCCGGCACCGGGACAGACCAAGAGACCCAGTACTTC. This codes for CAGTGTDQETQYF. The rearrangement links TRBV5-1 to TRBJ2-5; 7 bases map to TRBD1. In germline, CDR1 is SGHRS, CDR2 YFSETQ. After removal of 10 bases from V and 0 bases from J, the junction contained 6 bases not matched to a gene. The CDR3 length is 13 residues.